This T cell receptor beta chain was recovered during a study of blood T cell repertoires in COVID-19. Study summary: The United States, Italy and Spain supplied acute and convalescent COVID-19 samples. PBMCs, B-cell-depleted T cells, or T cells provided the cDNA or gDNA that made up the material.

Germline V gene lookup returns CDR1 LGHNT and CDR2 FRNRAP. The trim removed 3 bases at V and 0 bases at J, leaving 23 bases unmatched. The CDR3 is 21 residues long. Authors' processing steps: Amplification of reference gene primers was used by the study to estimate nucleated cell counts. TCRdb keeps only in-frame clones here, not all; method: immunoSEQ multiplex PCR. The V and J calls and the clone size are those of that table, but D and trimming were determined from the DNA. The sample has about 300,000 clones, around 90% seen once. V gene TRBV12-5 combines with J gene TRBJ2-7; 7 bases are a match to TRBD1. This receptor was identified in a man aged 18 to 29 with active or convalescent COVID-19. Sequenced: peripheral blood. CDR3 in DNA: TGTGCTAGTGGTTTCTCCCCTACGACTCCGGGACAGATAAGGAGCTCCTACGAGCAGTACTTC. Its protein is CASGFSPTTPGQIRSSYEQYF.